This paragraph reports one T cell receptor (beta chain). There are many counts of this clonotype. Its antigen has not been determined. There are no base qualities to consult, and no much larger clone falls within one base. All donors were healthy Caucasians. The twin cohort consisted of three pairs of female monozygotic twins, all aged roughly 18 to 30 years. Positive isolation kits from Invitrogen were used to isolate the CD4+ and CD8+ T cell populations. This record belongs to a study of identical twins (dated by TCRdb to about 2016). General notes on the study: To test whether fetal clonotypes persist, this study deep-sequenced TCR alpha and beta repertoires from monozygotic twins, from unrelated adults of various ages, and from cord blood. To rule out contamination, replicate twin experiments were performed at different times with different library preparation protocols.

Broad study findings and their caveats: A weaker excess of twin sharing was found in beta out-of-frame sequences because the signal-to-noise ratio was lowered by fewer shared sequences. Because the same donors could not be followed over many years, the conclusions relied on cross-sectional statistical analysis. Zero-insertion analyses could be partly confounded by invariant T cells such as MAIT and iNKT, although diverse VJ usage argued against such confounding for most clonotypes. Out-of-frame TCR alpha sequences shared between twins showed an excess of low generation-probability sequences compared with coincidental sharing between unrelated individuals. Fewer insertions were carried by abundant cord blood beta clonotypes; a weaker similar trend was observed in young adult naive repertoires, while no such trend was observed in memory repertoires. Recombination models systematically underestimated out-of-frame TCR alpha sharing in monozygotic twins but agreed with sharing between unrelated individuals.

The method behind the library was 5' RACE. Sequenced on an Illumina HiSeq 2000. A universal primer binding site was introduced by template switching, and a unique molecular identifier was present in the final cDNA, enabling accurate counting of TCR cDNA molecules. First-strand cDNA for TCR alpha and beta chains was synthesized from specific primers in the conserved constant-segment region. To control for contamination, every cDNA library was double barcoded, receiving both a SMART-Mk sample barcode and Illumina barcodes. TruSeq adapter sequences and Illumina sample barcodes were added in two successive PCR steps. The Illumina HiSeq platform was used with custom primers to sequence TCR alpha and beta cDNA libraries. The study's processing was this. MiGEC was used to process raw reads and extract unique molecular identifiers, and MiXCR was used to find CDR3 positions. For each individual, recombination models were inferred using an EM algorithm with the repgenHMM and IGoR tools. The tcR package in R was used for shared clonotype analysis, with sharing normalized by the product of cloneset sizes. To study raw recombination without the effects of thymic and clonal selection, out-of-frame nonproductive sequences were analyzed. TCRdb reworked the public reads: Q25 trimming with fastp, MiXCR clone assembly, productive beta chains retained. Each CDR3 protein gets just one entry, which takes the most common genes and DNA from the rows behind it. Here the V and J calls rest on TCRdb's processing, not on the authors' analysis. This sample is represented by some 500,000 distinct CDR3 sequences; more than 13% of them were singletons. Together, the top ten hold 0.4% to 0.55% of the sample.

The CDR3 runs 14 residues from the cysteine to the phenylalanine. Left in the record is the CDR3 DNA by itself, 42 bases read in frame from the first base. V is reduced by 4 bases and J by 8 bases, leaving a spacing of 16 bases between them. From the germline V gene, CDR1 is SGHRS and CDR2 is YFSETQ. The sample also formed part of further work on yellow fever vaccine responses in identical twins. Looking at the second paper: The authors reported that the T cell response to vaccination in identical twins appeared partly convergent and partly personalized. Focusing on identical twins, the study followed the T cell clones that responded to the vaccine, and did so with precision.

This TCR was sampled from a woman aged 18 to 35 in good health. The V and J segments used are TRBV5-1 and TRBJ2-1; the D gene remains uncertain. The source material was CD4+ T cells sorted from blood. The CDR3 reads as follows: CASSPRSLLDEQFF. The nucleotide sequence reads TGCGCCAGCAGCCCCAGATCCCTGTTGGATGAGCAGTTCTTC.